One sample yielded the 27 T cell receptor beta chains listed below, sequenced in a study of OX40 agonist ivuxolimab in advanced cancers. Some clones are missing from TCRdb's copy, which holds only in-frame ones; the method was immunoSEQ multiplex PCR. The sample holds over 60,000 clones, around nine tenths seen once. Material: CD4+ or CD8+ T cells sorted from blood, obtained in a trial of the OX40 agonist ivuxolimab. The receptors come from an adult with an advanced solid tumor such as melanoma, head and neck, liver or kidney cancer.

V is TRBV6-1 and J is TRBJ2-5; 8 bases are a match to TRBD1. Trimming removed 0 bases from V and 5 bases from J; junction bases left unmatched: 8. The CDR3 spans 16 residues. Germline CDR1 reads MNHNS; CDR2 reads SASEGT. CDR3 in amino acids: CASSEARGQVGETQYF. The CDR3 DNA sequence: TGTGCCAGCAGTGAAGCACGGGGACAGGTCGGTGAGACCCAGTACTTC.

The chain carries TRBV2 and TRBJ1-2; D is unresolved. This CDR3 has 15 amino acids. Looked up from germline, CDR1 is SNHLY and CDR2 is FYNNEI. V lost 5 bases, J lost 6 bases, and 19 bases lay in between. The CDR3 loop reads CASSHTAAGPNGYTF. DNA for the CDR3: TGTGCCAGCAGTCATACAGCGGCTGGCCCCAATGGCTACACCTTC.

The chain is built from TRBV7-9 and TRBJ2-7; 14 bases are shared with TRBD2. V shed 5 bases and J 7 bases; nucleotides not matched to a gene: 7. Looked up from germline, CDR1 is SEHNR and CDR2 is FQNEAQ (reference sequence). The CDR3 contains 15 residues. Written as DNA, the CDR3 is TGTGCCAGCAGCCGCGGGACTAGCGGGAGAGGAGAGCAGTACTTC. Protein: CASSRGTSGRGEQYF. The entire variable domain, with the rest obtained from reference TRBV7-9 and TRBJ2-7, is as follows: DTGVSQNPRHKITKRGQNVTFRCDPISEHNRLYWYRQTLGQGPEFLTYFQNEAQLEKSRLLSDRFSAERPKGSFSTLEIQRTEQGDSAMYLCASSRGTSGRGEQYFGPGTRLTVT.

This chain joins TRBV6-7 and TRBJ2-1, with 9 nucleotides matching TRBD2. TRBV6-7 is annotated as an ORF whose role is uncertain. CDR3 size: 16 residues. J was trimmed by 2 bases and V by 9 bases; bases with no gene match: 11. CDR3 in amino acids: CARPFPGLATYNEQFF. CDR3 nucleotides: TGTGCCAGACCCTTCCCGGGACTAGCAACCTACAATGAGCAGTTCTTC.

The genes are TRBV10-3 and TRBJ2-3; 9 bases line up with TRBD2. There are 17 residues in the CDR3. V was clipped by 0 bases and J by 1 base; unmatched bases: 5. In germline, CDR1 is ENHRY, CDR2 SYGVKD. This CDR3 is CAISESAGGPGTDTQYF. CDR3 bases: TGTGCCATCAGTGAGTCCGCGGGAGGGCCGGGCACAGATACGCAGTATTTT.

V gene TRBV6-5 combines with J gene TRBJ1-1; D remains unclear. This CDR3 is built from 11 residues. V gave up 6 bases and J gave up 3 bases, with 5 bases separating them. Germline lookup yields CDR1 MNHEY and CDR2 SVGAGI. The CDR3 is CASRKHTEAFF. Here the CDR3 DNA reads TGTGCCAGCAGAAAACACACTGAAGCTTTCTTT.

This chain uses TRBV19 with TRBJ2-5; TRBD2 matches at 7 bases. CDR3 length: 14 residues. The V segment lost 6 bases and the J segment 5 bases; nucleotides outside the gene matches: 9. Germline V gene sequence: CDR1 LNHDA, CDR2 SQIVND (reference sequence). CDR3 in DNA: TGTGCCAGTAGCACCCGGGTGGGGGGGGAGACCCAGTACTTC. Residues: CASSTRVGGETQYF.

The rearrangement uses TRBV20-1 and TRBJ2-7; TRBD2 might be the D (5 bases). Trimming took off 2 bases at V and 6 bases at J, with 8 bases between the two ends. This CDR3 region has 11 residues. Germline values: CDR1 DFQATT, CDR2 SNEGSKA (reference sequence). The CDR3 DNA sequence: TGCAGTGCTAGAAACGCGGGCGAGCAGTACTTC. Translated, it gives CSARNAGEQYF.

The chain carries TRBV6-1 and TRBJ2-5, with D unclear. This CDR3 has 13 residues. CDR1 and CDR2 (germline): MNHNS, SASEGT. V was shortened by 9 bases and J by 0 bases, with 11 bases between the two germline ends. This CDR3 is CASTDGYQETQYF. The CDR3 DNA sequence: TGTGCCAGTACGGACGGCTACCAAGAGACCCAGTACTTC.

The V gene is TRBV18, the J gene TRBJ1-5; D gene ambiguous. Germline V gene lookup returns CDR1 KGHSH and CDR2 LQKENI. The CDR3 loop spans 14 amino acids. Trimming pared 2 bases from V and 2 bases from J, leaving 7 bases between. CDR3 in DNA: TGTGCCAGCTCACCAGGCACAGGCAATCAGCCCCAGCATTTT. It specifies CASSPGTGNQPQHF.

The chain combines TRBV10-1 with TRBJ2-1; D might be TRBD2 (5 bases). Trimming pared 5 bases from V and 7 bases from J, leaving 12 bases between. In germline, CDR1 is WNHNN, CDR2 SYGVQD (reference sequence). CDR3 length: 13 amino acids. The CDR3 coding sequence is TGCGCCAGCAGTTCCAGCGGACCAAATGAGCAGTTCTTC. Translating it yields CASSSSGPNEQFF.

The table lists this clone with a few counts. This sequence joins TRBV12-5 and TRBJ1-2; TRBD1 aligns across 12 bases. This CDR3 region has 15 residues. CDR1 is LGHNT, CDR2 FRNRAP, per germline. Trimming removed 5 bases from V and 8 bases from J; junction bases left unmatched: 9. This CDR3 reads CASGPPGQGAWGYTF. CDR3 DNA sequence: TGTGCTAGTGGTCCGCCGGGACAGGGGGCATGGGGCTACACCTTC.

The chain's CDR3 is CAISDSGLTEAFF. The DNA of the CDR3 is TGTGCCATCAGTGACTCGGGTTTGACTGAAGCTTTCTTT. This chain links TRBV10-3 with TRBJ1-1; no firm D call. The V gene's germline CDR1 is ENHRY and CDR2 SYGVKD. The CDR3 sequence is 13 residues long. V lost 3 bases to trimming and J lost 5 bases, with 10 bases between them.

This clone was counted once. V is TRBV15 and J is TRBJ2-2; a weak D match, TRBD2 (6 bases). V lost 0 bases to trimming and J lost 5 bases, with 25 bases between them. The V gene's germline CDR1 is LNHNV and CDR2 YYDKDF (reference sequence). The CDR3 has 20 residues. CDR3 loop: CATSRDWIGGAQGLTGELFF. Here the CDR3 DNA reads TGTGCCACCAGCAGAGATTGGATTGGAGGGGCGCAAGGTTTGACCGGGGAGCTGTTTTTT.

Here the CDR3 DNA reads TGTGCCACCAGCAGAGTATTGGTAGCGGGGACAGATACGCAGTATTTT. This translates into CATSRVLVAGTDTQYF. The chain is built from TRBV15 and TRBJ2-3; 8 positions match TRBD2. The ends lost 1 base at V and 3 bases at J; junction bases unmatched: 6. CDR1 is LNHNV, CDR2 YYDKDF, per germline (reference sequence). This CDR3 is built from 16 residues. The entire variable domain, with the rest obtained from reference TRBV15 and TRBJ2-3, is as follows: DAMVIQNPRYQVTQFGKPVTLSCSQTLNHNVMYWYQQKSSQAPKLLFHYYDKDFNNEADTPDNFQSRRPNTSFCFLDIRSPGLGDTAMYLCATSRVLVAGTDTQYFGPGTRLTVL.

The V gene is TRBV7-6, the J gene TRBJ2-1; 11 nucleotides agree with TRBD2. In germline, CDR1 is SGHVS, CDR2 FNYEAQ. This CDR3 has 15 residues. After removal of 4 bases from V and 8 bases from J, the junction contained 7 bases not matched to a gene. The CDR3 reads CASSYTSGRYHEQFF. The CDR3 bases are TGTGCCAGCAGCTACACTAGCGGGAGATACCATGAGCAGTTCTTC.

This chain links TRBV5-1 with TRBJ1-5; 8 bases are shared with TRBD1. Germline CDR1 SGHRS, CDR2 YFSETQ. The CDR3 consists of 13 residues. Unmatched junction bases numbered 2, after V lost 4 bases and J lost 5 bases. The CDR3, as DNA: TGCGCCAGCAGCCCGGGACAGGATCAGCCCCAGCATTTT. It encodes CASSPGQDQPQHF.

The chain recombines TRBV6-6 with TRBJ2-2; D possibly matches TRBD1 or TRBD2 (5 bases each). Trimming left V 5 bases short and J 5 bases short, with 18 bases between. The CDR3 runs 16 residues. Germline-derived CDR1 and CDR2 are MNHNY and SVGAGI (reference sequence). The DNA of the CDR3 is TGTGCCAGCAGTGTTACAGGAGGCGTAGGGACCGGGGAGCTGTTTTTT. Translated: CASSVTGGVGTGELFF.

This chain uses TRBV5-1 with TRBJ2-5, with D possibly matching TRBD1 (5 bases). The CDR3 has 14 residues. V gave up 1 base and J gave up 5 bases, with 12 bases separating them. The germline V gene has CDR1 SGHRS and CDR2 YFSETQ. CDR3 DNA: TGCGCCAGCAGCTTGCAGGGCTTGAAGGAGACCCAGTACTTC. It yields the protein CASSLQGLKETQYF.

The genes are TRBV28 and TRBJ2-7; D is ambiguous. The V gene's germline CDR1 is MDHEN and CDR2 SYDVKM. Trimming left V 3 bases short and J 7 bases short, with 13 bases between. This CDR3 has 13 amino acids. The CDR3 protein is CASSFVTSREQYF. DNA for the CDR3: TGTGCCAGCAGTTTCGTCACCTCCCGAGAGCAGTACTTC.

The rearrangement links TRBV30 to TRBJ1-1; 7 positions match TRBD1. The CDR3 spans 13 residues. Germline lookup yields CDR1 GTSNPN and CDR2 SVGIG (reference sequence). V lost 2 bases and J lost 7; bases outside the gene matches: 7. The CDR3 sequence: CAWSRGGEDEAFF. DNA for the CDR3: TGTGCCTGGAGTCGAGGGGGCGAGGATGAAGCTTTCTTT. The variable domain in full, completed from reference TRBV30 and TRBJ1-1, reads SQTIHQWPATLVQPVGSPLSLECTVEGTSNPNLYWYRQAAGRGLQLLFYSVGIGQISSEVPQNLSASRPQDRQFILSSKKLLLSDSGFYLCAWSRGGEDEAFFGQGTRLTVV.

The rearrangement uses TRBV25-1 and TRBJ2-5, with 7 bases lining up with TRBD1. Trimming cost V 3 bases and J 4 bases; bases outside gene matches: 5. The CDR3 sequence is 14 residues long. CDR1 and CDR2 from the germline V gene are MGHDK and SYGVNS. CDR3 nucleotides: TGTGCCAGCAGTGAGGACAGGTATTCAGAGACCCAGTACTTC. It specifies CASSEDRYSETQYF.

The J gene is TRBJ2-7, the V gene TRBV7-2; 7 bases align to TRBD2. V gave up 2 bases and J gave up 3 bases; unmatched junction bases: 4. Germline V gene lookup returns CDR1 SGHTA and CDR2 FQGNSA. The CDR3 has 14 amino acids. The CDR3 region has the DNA TGTGCCAGCAGCTTACTTGCGGGGGACTACGAGCAGTACTTC. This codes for CASSLLAGDYEQYF.

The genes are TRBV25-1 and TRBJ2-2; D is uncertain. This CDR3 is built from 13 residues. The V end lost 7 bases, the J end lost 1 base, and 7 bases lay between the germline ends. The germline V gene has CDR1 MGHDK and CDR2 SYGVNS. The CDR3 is CASNSENTGELFF. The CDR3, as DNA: TGTGCCAGCAATTCCGAGAACACCGGGGAGCTGTTTTTT.

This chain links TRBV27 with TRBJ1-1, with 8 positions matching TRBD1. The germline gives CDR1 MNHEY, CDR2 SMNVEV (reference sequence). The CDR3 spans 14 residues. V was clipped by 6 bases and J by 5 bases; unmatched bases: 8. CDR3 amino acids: CASRRDRGGTEAFF. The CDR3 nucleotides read TGTGCCAGCAGAAGAGACAGGGGTGGAACTGAAGCTTTCTTT.

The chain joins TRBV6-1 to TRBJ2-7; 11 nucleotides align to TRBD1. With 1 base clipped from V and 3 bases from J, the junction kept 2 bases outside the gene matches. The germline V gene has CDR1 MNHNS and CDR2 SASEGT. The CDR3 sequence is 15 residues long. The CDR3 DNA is TGTGCCAGCAGTGAAGGGACAGGGGGCGTCTACGAGCAGTACTTC. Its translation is CASSEGTGGVYEQYF.

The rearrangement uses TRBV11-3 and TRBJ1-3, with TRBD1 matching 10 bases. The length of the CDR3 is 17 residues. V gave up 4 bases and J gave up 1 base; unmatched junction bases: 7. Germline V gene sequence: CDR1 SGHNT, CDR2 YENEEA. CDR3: CASSSYRTGGSGNTIYF. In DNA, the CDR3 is TGTGCCAGCAGCTCGTATCGGACAGGGGGTTCTGGAAACACCATATATTTT. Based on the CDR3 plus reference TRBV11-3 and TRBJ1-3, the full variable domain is EAGVVQSPRYKIIEKKQPVAFWCNPISGHNTLYWYLQNLGQGPELLIRYENEEAVDDSQLPKDRFSAERLKGVDSTLKIQPAELGDSAVYLCASSSYRTGGSGNTIYFGEGSWLTVV.